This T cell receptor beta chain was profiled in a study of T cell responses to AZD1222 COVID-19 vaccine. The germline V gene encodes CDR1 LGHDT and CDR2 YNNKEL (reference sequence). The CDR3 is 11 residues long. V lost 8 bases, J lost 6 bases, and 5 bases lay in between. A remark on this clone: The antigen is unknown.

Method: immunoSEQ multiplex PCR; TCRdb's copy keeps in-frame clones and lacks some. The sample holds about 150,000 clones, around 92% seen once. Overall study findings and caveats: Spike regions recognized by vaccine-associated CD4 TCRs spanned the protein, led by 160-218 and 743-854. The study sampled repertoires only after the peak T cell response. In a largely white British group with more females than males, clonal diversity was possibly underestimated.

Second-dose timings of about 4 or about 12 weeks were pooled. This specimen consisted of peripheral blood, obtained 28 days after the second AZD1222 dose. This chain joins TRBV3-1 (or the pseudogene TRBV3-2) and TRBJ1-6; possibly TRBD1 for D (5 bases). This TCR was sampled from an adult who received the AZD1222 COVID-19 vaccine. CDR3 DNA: TGTGCCAGCGGGGGTAATTCACCCCTCCACTTT. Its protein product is CASGGNSPLHF.